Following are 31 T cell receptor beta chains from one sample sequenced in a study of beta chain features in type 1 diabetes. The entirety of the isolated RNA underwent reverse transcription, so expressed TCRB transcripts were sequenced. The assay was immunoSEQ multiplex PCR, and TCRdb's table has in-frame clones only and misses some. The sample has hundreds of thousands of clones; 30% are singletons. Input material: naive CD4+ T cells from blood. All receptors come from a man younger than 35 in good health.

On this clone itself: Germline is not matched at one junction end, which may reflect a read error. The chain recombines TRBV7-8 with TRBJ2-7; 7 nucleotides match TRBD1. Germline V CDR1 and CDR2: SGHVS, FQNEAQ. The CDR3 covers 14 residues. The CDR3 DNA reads TGTGCCAGCAGCACCCGACAGGGTTCCTTCGAGCAGTACTTC. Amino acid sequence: CASSTRQGSFEQYF.

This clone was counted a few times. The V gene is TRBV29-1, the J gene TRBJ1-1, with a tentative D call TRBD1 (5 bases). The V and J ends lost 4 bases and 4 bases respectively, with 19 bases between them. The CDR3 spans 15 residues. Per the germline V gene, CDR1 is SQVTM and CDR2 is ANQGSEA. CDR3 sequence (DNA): TGCAGCGTTGCATACTCGGGGCTCAGAGGCACTGAAGCTTTCTTT. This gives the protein CSVAYSGLRGTEAFF.

CDR3: CASSLPGQGMNEQYF. CDR3 nucleotide sequence: TGTGCCAGCAGCCTACCGGGACAGGGGATGAACGAGCAGTACTTC. The V and J genes are TRBV11-1 and TRBJ2-7; 10 bases fit TRBD1. The CDR3 totals 15 residues. The junction had 9 bases not matched to a gene; V was cut back by 5 bases and J by 5 bases. From germline, CDR1 is SGHAT and CDR2 FQDESV (reference sequence).

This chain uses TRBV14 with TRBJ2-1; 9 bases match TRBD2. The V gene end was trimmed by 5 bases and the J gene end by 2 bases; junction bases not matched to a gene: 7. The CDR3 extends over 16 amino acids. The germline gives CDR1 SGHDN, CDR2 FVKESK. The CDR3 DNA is TGTGCCAGCAGCAGACTTAGCGGGAGAACCTACAATGAGCAGTTCTTC. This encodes CASSRLSGRTYNEQFF.

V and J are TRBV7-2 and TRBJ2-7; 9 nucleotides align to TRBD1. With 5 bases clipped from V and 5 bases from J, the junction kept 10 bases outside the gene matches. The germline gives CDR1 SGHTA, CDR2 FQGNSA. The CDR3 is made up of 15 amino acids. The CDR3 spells CASSPGQGNLHEQYF. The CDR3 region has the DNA TGTGCCAGCAGCCCGGGACAGGGAAACCTCCACGAGCAGTACTTC.

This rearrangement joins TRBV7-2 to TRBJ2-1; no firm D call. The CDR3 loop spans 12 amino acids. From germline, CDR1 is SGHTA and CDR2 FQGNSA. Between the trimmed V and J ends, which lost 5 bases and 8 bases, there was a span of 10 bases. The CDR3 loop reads CASSPFVYEQFF. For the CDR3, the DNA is TGTGCCAGCAGCCCCTTCGTTTATGAGCAGTTCTTC.

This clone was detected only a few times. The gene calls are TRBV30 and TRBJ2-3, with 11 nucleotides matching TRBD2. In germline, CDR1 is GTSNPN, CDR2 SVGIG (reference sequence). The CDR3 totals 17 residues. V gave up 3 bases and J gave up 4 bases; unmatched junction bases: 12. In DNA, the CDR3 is TGTGCCTGGAGCCCCGGGGGACTAGCGGCCCTCCCAGATACGCAGTATTTT. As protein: CAWSPGGLAALPDTQYF.

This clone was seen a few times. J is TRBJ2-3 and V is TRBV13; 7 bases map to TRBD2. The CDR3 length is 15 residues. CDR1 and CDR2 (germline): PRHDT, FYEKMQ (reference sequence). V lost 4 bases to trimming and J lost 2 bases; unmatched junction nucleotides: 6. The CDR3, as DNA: TGTGCCAGCAGCTCGCCTAGCGGAGACACAGATACGCAGTATTTT. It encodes CASSSPSGDTDTQYF.

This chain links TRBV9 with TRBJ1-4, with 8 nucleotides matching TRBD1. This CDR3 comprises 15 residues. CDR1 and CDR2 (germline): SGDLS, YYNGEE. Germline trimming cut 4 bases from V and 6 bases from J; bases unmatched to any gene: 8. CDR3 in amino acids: CASSPRTGSYEKLFF. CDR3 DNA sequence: TGTGCCAGCAGCCCCCGGACAGGGAGTTATGAAAAACTGTTTTTT.

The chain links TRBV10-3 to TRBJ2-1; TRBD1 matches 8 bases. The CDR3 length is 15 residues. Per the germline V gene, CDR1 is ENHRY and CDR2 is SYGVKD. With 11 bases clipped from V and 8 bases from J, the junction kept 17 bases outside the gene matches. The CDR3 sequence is CAAAQGQGLLHEQFF. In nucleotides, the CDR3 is TGTGCCGCCGCTCAAGGACAGGGCCTTTTACATGAGCAGTTCTTC.

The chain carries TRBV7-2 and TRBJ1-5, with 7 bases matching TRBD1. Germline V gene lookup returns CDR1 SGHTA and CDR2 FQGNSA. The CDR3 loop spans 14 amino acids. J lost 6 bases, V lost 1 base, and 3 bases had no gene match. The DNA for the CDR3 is TGTGCCAGCAGCTTAGAAGGGGGCGGTCAGCCCCAGCATTTT. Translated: CASSLEGGGQPQHF.

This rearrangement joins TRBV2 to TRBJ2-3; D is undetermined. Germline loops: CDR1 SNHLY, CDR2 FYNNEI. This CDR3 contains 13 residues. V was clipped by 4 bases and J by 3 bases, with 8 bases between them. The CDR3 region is CASSVEATDTQYF. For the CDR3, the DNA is TGTGCCAGCAGTGTAGAAGCTACAGATACGCAGTATTTT.

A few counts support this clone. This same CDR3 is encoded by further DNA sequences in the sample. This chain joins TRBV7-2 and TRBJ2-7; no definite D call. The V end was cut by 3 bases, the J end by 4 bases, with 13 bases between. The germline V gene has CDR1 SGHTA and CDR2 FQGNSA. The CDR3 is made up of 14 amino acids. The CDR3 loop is CASSLGGTSYEQYF. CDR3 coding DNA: TGTGCCAGCAGCTTGGGCGGAACCTCTTACGAGCAGTACTTC.

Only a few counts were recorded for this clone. The CDR3 here is CASSDPGLAGYNEQFF. The DNA for the CDR3 is TGTGCCAGCAGTGATCCCGGACTAGCGGGGTACAATGAGCAGTTCTTC. The genes are TRBV25-1 and TRBJ2-1, with TRBD2 matching over 12 bases. This CDR3 has 16 amino acids. Germline CDR1 is MGHDK and CDR2 is SYGVNS. The J segment lost 4 bases and the V segment lost 3 bases, leaving 4 bases of the junction unmatched.

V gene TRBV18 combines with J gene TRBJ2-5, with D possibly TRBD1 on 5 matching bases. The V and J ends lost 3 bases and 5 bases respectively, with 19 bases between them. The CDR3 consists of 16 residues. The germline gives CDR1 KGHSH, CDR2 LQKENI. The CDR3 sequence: CASSPPRQGPRETQYF. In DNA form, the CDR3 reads TGTGCCAGCTCACCCCCACGCCAGGGCCCCCGGGAGACCCAGTACTTC.

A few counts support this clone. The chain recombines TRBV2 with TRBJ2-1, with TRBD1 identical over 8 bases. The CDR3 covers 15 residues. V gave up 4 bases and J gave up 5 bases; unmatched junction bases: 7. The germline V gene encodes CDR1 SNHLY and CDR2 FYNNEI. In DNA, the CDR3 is TGTGCCAGCAGTGGGATGAGACAGGGGAACAATGAGCAGTTCTTC. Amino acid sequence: CASSGMRQGNNEQFF.

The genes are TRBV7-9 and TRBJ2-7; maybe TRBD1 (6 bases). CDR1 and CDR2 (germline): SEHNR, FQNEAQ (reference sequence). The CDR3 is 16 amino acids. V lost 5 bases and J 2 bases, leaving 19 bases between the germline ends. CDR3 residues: CASSQIQGSVPYEQYF. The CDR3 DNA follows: TGTGCCAGCAGCCAAATACAGGGCTCTGTACCCTACGAGCAGTACTTC.

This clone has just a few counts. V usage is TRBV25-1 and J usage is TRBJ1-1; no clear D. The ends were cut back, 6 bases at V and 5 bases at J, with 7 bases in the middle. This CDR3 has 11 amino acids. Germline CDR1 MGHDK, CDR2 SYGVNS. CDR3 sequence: CASSGVTEAFF. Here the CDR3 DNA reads TGTGCCAGCAGCGGCGTGACTGAAGCTTTCTTT.

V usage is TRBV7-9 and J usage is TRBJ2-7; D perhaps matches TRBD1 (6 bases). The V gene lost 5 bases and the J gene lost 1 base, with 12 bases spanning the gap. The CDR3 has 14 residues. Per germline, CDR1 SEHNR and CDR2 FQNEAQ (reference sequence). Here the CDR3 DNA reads TGTGCCAGCAGCCCCCGGACAGATTCCTACGAGCAGTACTTC. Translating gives CASSPRTDSYEQYF.

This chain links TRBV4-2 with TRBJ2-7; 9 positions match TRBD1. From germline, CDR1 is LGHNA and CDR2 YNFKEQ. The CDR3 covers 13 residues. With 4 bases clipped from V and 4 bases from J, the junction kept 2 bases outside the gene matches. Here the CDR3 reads CASSRTGEYEQYF. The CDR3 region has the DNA TGTGCCAGCAGCCGGACAGGGGAGTACGAGCAGTACTTC.

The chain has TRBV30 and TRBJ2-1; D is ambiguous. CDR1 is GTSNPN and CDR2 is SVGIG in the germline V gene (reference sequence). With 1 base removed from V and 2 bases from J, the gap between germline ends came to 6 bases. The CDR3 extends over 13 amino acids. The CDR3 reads CAWSARAYNEQFF. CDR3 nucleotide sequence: TGTGCCTGGAGTGCTAGGGCCTACAATGAGCAGTTCTTC.

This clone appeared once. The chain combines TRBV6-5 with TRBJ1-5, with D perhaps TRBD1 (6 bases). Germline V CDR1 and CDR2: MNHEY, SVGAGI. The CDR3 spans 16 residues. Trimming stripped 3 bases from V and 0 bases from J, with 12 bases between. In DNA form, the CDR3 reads TGTGCCAGCAGTTATGCGGCAGGGGATAGCAATCAGCCCCAGCATTTT. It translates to CASSYAAGDSNQPQHF.

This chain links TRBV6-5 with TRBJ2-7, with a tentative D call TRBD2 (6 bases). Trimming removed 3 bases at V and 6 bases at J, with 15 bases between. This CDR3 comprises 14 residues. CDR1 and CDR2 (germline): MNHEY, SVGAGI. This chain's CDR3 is CASSYGWEDTEQYF. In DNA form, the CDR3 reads TGTGCCAGCAGTTATGGGTGGGAGGACACCGAGCAGTACTTC.

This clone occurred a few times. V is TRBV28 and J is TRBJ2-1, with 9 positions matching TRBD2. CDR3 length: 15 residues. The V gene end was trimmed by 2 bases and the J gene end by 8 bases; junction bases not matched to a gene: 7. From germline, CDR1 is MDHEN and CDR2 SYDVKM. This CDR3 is CASSLGGRALHEQFF. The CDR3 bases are TGTGCCAGCAGTTTAGGCGGGAGGGCCCTCCATGAGCAGTTCTTC.

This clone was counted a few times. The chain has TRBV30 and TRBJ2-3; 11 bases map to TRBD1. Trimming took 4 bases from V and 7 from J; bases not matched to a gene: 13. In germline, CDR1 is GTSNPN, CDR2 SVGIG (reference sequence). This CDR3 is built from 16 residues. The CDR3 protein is CAWNYQAGTGGNTQYF. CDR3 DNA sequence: TGTGCCTGGAACTATCAAGCCGGGACAGGGGGAAATACGCAGTATTTT.

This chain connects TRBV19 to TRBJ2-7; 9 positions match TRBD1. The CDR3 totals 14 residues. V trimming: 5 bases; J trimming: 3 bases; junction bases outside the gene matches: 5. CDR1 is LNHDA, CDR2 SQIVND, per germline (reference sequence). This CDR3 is CASSPQGANYEQYF. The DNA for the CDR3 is TGTGCCAGTAGTCCACAGGGGGCGAACTACGAGCAGTACTTC.

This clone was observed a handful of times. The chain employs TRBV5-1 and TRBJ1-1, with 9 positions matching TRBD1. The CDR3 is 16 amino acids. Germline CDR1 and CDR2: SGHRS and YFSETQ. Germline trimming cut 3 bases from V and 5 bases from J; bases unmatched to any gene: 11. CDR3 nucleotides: TGCGCCAGCAGCTCAAACCCCGGGACAGGGAGGACTGAAGCTTTCTTT. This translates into CASSSNPGTGRTEAFF.

Here the CDR3 reads CAWIPGLAGGEQYF. Written as DNA, the CDR3 is TGTGCCTGGATACCGGGACTAGCGGGAGGAGAGCAGTACTTC. This rearrangement joins TRBV30 to TRBJ2-7; TRBD2 agrees at 15 bases. This CDR3 contains 14 residues. Trimming at V came to 4 bases and at J to 7 bases, leaving 5 bases not matched to a gene. Germline V gene sequence: CDR1 GTSNPN, CDR2 SVGIG (reference sequence).

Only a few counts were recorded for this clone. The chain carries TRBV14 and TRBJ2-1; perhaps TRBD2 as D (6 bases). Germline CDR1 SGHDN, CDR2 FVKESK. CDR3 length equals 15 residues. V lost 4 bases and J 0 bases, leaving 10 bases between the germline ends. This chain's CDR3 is CASSRLGGSYNEQFF. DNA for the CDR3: TGTGCCAGCAGCCGCCTGGGGGGCTCCTACAATGAGCAGTTCTTC.

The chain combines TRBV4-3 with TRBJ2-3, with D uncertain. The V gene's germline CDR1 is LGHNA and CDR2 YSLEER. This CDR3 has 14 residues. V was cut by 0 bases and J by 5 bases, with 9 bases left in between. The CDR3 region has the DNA TGCGCCAGCAGCCAAGATAGGGCAGAAGATACGCAGTATTTT. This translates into CASSQDRAEDTQYF.

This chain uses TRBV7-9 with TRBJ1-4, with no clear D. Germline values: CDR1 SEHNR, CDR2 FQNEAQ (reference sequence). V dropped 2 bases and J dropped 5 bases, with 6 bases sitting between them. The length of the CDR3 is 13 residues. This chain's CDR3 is CASSLIENEKLFF. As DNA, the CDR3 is TGTGCCAGCAGCTTAATCGAAAATGAAAAACTGTTTTTT.